The T cell receptor (beta chain) described here comes from a study of blood T cell repertoires in COVID-19. For the study at large: COVID-19 samples, acute and convalescent, were from the United States, Italy and Spain. T cells, B-cell-depleted T cells, or PBMCs supplied cDNA or gDNA.

This clone occurred once. Sequencing was performed with immunoSEQ multiplex PCR; in TCRdb, only in-frame clones are kept and a portion is missing. The sample yields 140,000 to 150,000 clones, roughly 90% seen once. The V gene's germline CDR1 is LGHDT and CDR2 YNNKEL (reference sequence). V gave up 1 base and J gave up 4 bases; unmatched junction bases: 3. The CDR3 loop spans 14 amino acids. The TCR was taken from a woman between 25 and 40 years old with acute COVID-19. The chain links TRBV3-1 (or the pseudogene TRBV3-2) to TRBJ1-2; TRBD1 aligns across 7 bases. Material: PBMCs or T cells enriched from blood (not recorded which). For the CDR3, the DNA is TGTGCCAGCAGCCAAGGGCAGGGGGTCTATGGCTACACCTTC. The encoded protein is CASSQGQGVYGYTF.